The 5 T cell receptor beta chains listed next were all sequenced from one sample in a study of T cell responses to AZD1222 COVID-19 vaccine. Profiled with immunoSEQ multiplex PCR; TCRdb holds only in-frame clones, not every one. The profile shows more than 90,000 clones, around 87% of them singletons. The starting material was peripheral blood, obtained 28 days after the second AZD1222 dose. The receptors originated from an adult who received the AZD1222 COVID-19 vaccine.

The J gene is TRBJ1-5, the V gene TRBV28, with a weak D call TRBD1 (5 bases). The CDR3 totals 14 residues. V was trimmed by 6 bases and J by 4 bases, leaving 13 bases between them. Germline assignment: CDR1 MDHEN and CDR2 SYDVKM. CDR3 sequence reads: CASRRRGPNQPQHF. Written as DNA, the CDR3 is TGTGCCAGCAGGCGCCGGGGCCCAAATCAGCCCCAGCATTTT.

This clone was found once. The genes are TRBV5-1 and TRBJ2-7; a possible D gene is TRBD2 (6 bases). The CDR3 has 15 residues. V was clipped by 0 bases and J by 2 bases, with 12 bases between them. Germline V gene data show CDR1 as SGHRS and CDR2 as YFSETQ. The CDR3: CASSLAGGDAYEQYF. DNA of the CDR3: TGCGCCAGCAGCTTGGCGGGCGGGGACGCCTACGAGCAGTACTTC.

V gene TRBV27 combines with J gene TRBJ1-2; D unresolved. The CDR3 spans 13 residues. V was clipped by 3 bases and J by 8 bases, with 13 bases between them. The germline V gene has CDR1 MNHEY and CDR2 SMNVEV (reference sequence). The CDR3 coding sequence is TGTGCCAGCAGTTTGAGCGGGGAACTCGGCTACACCTTC. It is translated as CASSLSGELGYTF.

This chain uses TRBV27 with TRBJ2-7; a possible D gene is TRBD1 (5 bases). Germline lookup yields CDR1 MNHEY and CDR2 SMNVEV (reference sequence). V lost 5 bases and J lost 6, with 11 bases in between. The CDR3 loop spans 12 amino acids. This chain's CDR3 is CASSLQGGEQYF. The CDR3 DNA follows: TGTGCCAGCAGTCTCCAGGGTGGCGAGCAGTACTTC.

The rearrangement links TRBV5-1 to TRBJ2-3; 8 bases are shared with TRBD2. CDR3 size: 15 residues. Per germline, CDR1 SGHRS and CDR2 YFSETQ. V was pared by 0 bases and J by 4 bases, with 4 bases of the junction left unmatched. CDR3 in DNA: TGCGCCAGCAGCTTGGTACCAGCGGGAGCAGATACGCAGTATTTT. It codes for CASSLVPAGADTQYF.